Listed below are T cell receptor beta chains from one sample, sequenced in a study of blood T cell repertoires in COVID-19. The data were produced by immunoSEQ multiplex PCR, yet TCRdb's version contains in-frame clones alone and is incomplete. The sample includes around 280,000 clones, around nine tenths seen only once; the top ten take roughly 10%. The sample was peripheral blood. The source of these receptors is a woman aged 25 to 39 with COVID-19, enrolled during active disease. The CDR3 runs from the conserved cysteine through the conserved F or W. A D gene is named only where the DNA matches it firmly. Not every row has a clone size; where given, it reads once, few, many or a size class.

>TRBV27|TRBJ2-2|-|-
CASSFGGYTGELFF
TGTGCCAGCAGTTTTGGCGGCTACACCGGGGAGCTGTTTTTT
>TRBV19|TRBJ2-1|-|-
CASSTSRRRDEQFF
TGTGCCAGTAGTACTTCGAGAAGACGGGATGAGCAGTTCTTC
>TRBV10-3|TRBJ1-1|-|TRBD1
CAIRLQGSAEAFF
TGTGCCATCAGATTACAGGGGAGCGCTGAAGCTTTCTTT
>TRBV5-1|TRBJ2-7|-|-
CASSLNSGSYEQYF
TGCGCCAGCAGCTTGAATAGCGGATCCTACGAGCAGTACTTC
>TRBV5-4|TRBJ2-3|-|TRBD2
CASSLTSGSTDTQYF
TGTGCCAGCAGCCTGACTAGCGGTAGCACAGATACGCAGTATTTT
>TRBV6-2/TRBV6-3|TRBJ2-7|-|TRBD2
CASSYSIPTSGNEQYF
TGTGCCAGCAGTTACTCCATTCCGACTAGCGGGAACGAGCAGTACTTC
>TRBV11-3|TRBJ1-2|-|TRBD1
CASSRTGVGYTF
TGTGCCAGCAGCAGGACAGGGGTCGGCTACACCTTC
>TRBV10-3|TRBJ2-7|-|TRBD1
CAIMDRGAYEQYF
TGTGCCATCATGGACAGGGGGGCCTACGAGCAGTACTTC
>TRBV6-5|TRBJ2-1|-|TRBD1
CVSRGQGGHNEQFF
TGTGTCTCGAGGGGACAGGGGGGCCACAATGAGCAGTTCTTC
>TRBV5-1|TRBJ2-7|-|-
CASSLVAASYEQYF
TGCGCCAGCAGCTTGGTGGCGGCGTCCTACGAGCAGTACTTC
>TRBV5-1|TRBJ1-5|-|-
CASSLDPGQPNQPQHF
TGCGCCAGCAGCTTGGACCCTGGACAGCCCAATCAGCCCCAGCATTTT
>TRBV9|TRBJ2-2|-|-
CASSLRGGVTGELFF
TGTGCCAGCAGCCTTAGGGGGGGCGTCACCGGGGAGCTGTTTTTT
>TRBV29-1|TRBJ2-2|-|TRBD1
CSVRTPGGRELFF
TGCAGCGTCCGAACTCCAGGGGGCAGGGAGCTGTTTTTT
>TRBV4-1|TRBJ2-3|once|-
CASSLSTDTQYF
TGCGCCAGCAGCCTCTCGACAGATACGCAGTATTTT
>TRBV28|TRBJ2-4|-|-
CASSFDRRNIQYF
TGTGCCAGCAGTTTCGACAGGAGGAACATTCAGTACTTC
>TRBV4-3|TRBJ1-1|-|-
CASSQEGGRDTEAFF
TGCGCCAGCAGCCAAGAGGGGGGTAGAGACACTGAAGCTTTCTTT
>TRBV19|TRBJ2-1|-|TRBD2
CAISGTSGGREQFF
TGTGCCATTTCCGGGACTAGCGGAGGGCGTGAGCAGTTCTTC
>TRBV4-1|TRBJ2-1|-|TRBD2
CASSQRSTGTRSYNEQFF
TGCGCCAGCAGCCAGAGGTCCACCGGGACTAGATCCTACAATGAGCAGTTCTTC
>TRBV11-2|TRBJ2-7|-|TRBD2
CASSLVAGGTYEQYF
TGTGCCAGCAGCTTAGTCGCGGGAGGGACCTACGAGCAGTACTTC
>TRBV4-1|TRBJ1-1|once|TRBD1
CASSSQTGVLNTEAFF
TGCGCCAGCAGCTCCCAGACAGGGGTTCTTAACACTGAAGCTTTCTTT
>TRBV5-1|TRBJ2-1|-|-
CASSLAGVNEQFF
TGCGCCAGCAGCTTGGCCGGGGTAAATGAGCAGTTCTTC
>TRBV7-3|TRBJ2-1|-|TRBD1
CASSSQGINEQFF
TGTGCCAGCAGCTCACAGGGGATCAATGAGCAGTTCTTC
>TRBV7-8|TRBJ2-1|-|-
CASSLVVLVPHNEQFF
TGTGCCAGCAGCTTAGTTGTCCTAGTGCCCCACAATGAGCAGTTCTTC
>TRBV5-6|TRBJ1-2|-|-
CASSPSGNYGYTF
TGTGCCAGCAGTCCCTCAGGGAACTATGGCTACACCTTC
>TRBV5-5|TRBJ2-7|-|TRBD1
CASSSAGTGGGEQYF
TGTGCCAGCAGCTCGGCCGGGACAGGGGGCGGCGAGCAGTACTTC
>TRBV5-1|TRBJ2-5|-|-
CASSLVSLARTTLETQYF
TGCGCCAGCAGCTTGGTTTCTCTAGCGAGAACCACCTTGGAGACCCAGTACTTC
>TRBV21-1|TRBJ1-2|-|-
CASSSRDILVKGGYTF
TGTGCCAGCAGTTCACGGGACATCCTCGTAAAAGGGGGCTACACCTTC
>TRBV25-1|TRBJ2-7|-|-
CASSGDRYPYEQYF
TGTGCCAGCAGTGGCGACAGGTATCCCTACGAGCAGTACTTC
>TRBV7-9|TRBJ2-7|few|TRBD2
CASSLEGASGSFSYEQYF
TGTGCCAGCAGCTTAGAGGGAGCTAGCGGGAGTTTTTCCTACGAGCAGTACTTC
>TRBV7-2|TRBJ2-7|-|TRBD1
CASSGTVSYEQYF
TGTGCCAGCAGCGGGACAGTCTCCTACGAGCAGTACTTC
>TRBV28|TRBJ1-2|-|-
CASSPDYGYTF
TGTGCCAGCAGCCCCGACTATGGCTACACCTTC
>TRBV19|TRBJ2-7|-|-
CASSIGGLYEQYF
TGTGCCAGTAGTATAGGGGGCCTCTACGAGCAGTACTTC
>TRBV2|TRBJ2-4|-|-
CASSERAGIQYF
TGTGCCAGCAGTGAACGGGCGGGCATTCAGTACTTC
>TRBV30|TRBJ1-6|once|TRBD1
CAWSPRGDSPLHF
TGTGCCTGGAGCCCCAGGGGGGATTCACCCCTCCACTTT
>TRBV18|TRBJ1-1|-|TRBD1
CASSPQKGQGWTEAFF
TGTGCCAGCTCACCACAAAAGGGACAGGGATGGACTGAAGCTTTCTTT
>TRBV10-3|TRBJ1-3|-|-
CAISDRSSGNTIYF
TGTGCCATCAGTGACCGTAGCTCTGGAAACACCATATATTTT
>TRBV9|TRBJ1-1|-|-
CASSRGNTEAFF
TGTGCCAGCAGCAGGGGGAACACTGAAGCTTTCTTT
>TRBV27|TRBJ2-7|-|-
CASSLKTGAYEQYF
TGTGCCAGCAGCCTTAAGACGGGGGCCTACGAGCAGTACTTC
>TRBV5-4|TRBJ2-1|once|TRBD2
CASSNPGLAGNEQFF
TGTGCCAGCAGCAACCCGGGACTAGCGGGCAATGAGCAGTTCTTC
>TRBV10-3|TRBJ2-7|-|-
CAISESRQADEQYF
TGTGCCATCAGTGAGTCGAGACAGGCCGACGAGCAGTACTTC
>TRBV2|TRBJ2-3|-|-
CASSRREGRSDTQYF
TGTGCCAGCAGTCGCAGGGAAGGACGGTCAGATACGCAGTATTTT
>TRBV5-8|TRBJ1-2|-|TRBD1
CASRYRGLGGYTF
TGTGCCAGCAGGTACAGGGGGCTGGGCGGCTACACCTTC
>TRBV12-5|TRBJ2-7|-|TRBD1
CASGSGQTLNEQYF
TGTGCTAGTGGTTCGGGACAGACCCTTAACGAGCAGTACTTC
>TRBV27|TRBJ1-1|-|-
CASKEGSTEAFF
TGTGCCAGCAAGGAGGGGAGTACTGAAGCTTTCTTT
>TRBV2|TRBJ1-1|-|-
CASSGREDTEAFF
TGTGCCAGCAGTGGGCGGGAAGACACTGAAGCTTTCTTT
>TRBV27|TRBJ1-1|-|-
CASTFGTANTEAFF
TGTGCCAGCACCTTCGGCACAGCGAACACTGAAGCTTTCTTT
>TRBV10-3|TRBJ2-3|-|-
CAISPRRGSTDTQYF
TGTGCCATCAGCCCTAGACGGGGGAGCACAGATACGCAGTATTTT
>TRBV28|TRBJ2-7|-|-
CASSRRLIYEQYF
TGTGCCAGCAGTAGAAGACTGATATACGAGCAGTACTTC
>TRBV5-1|TRBJ1-5|-|TRBD1
CASSLWSGGDQPQHF
TGCGCCAGCAGCTTGTGGTCAGGGGGTGATCAGCCCCAGCATTTT
>TRBV7-9|TRBJ2-3|-|-
CASSPSTDTQYF
TGTGCCAGCAGCCCGAGCACAGATACGCAGTATTTT